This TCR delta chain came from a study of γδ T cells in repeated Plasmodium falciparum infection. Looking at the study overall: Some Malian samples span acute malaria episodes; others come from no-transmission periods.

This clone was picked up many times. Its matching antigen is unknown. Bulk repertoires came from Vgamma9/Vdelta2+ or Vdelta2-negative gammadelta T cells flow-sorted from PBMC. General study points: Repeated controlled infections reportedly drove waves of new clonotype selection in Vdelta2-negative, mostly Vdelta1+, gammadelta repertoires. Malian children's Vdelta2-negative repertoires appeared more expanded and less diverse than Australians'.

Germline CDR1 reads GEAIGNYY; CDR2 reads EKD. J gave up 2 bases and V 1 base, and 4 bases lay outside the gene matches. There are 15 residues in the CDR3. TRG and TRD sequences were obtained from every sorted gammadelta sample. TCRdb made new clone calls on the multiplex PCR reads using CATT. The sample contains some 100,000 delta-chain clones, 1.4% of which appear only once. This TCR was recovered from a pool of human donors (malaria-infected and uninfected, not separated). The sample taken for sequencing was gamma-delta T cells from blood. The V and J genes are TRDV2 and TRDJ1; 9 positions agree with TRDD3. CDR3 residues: CACDTGIRATDKLIF. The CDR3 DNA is TGTGCCTGTGACACGGGGATACGCGCGACCGATAAACTCATCTTT.